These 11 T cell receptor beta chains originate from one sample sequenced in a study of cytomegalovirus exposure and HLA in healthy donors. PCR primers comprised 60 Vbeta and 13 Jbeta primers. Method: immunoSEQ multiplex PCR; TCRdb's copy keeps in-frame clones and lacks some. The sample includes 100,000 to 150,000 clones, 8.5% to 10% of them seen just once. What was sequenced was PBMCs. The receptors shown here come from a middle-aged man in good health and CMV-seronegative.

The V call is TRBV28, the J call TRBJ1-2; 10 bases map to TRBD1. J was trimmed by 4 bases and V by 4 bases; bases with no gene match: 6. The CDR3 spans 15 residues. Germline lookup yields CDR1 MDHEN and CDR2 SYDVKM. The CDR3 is CASSSGQGEVYGYTF. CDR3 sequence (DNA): TGTGCCAGCAGTTCCGGACAGGGGGAAGTCTATGGCTACACCTTC.

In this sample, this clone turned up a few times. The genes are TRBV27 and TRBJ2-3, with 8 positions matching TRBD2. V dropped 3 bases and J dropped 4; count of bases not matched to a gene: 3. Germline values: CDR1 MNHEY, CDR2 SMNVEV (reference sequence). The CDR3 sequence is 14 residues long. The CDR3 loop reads CASSFSGVADTQYF. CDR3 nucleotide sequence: TGTGCCAGCAGTTTTAGCGGGGTGGCAGATACGCAGTATTTT.

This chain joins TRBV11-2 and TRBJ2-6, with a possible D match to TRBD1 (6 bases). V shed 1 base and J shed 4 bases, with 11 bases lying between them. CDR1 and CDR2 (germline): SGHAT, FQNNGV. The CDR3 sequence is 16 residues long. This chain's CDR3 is CASSLGVGAGANVLTF. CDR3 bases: TGTGCCAGCAGCTTAGGCGTGGGGGCCGGGGCCAACGTCCTGACTTTC. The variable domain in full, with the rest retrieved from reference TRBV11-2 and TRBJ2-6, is EAGVAQSPRYKIIEKRQSVAFWCNPISGHATLYWYQQILGQGPKLLIQFQNNGVVDDSQLPKDRFSAERLKGVDSTLKIQPAKLEDSAVYLCASSLGVGAGANVLTFGAGSRLTVL.

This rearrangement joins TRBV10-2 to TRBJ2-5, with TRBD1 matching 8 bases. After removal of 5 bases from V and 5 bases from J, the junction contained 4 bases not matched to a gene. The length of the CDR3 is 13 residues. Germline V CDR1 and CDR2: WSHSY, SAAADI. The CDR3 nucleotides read TGCGCCAGCAGTTGGACAGGGTTGGAGACCCAGTACTTC. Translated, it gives CASSWTGLETQYF.

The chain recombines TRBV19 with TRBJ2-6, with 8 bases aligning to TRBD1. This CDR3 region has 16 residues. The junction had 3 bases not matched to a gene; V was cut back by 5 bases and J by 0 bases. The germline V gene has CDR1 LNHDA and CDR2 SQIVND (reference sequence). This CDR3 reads CASSDGTGSGANVLTF. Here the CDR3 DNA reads TGTGCCAGTAGTGACGGGACAGGCTCTGGGGCCAACGTCCTGACTTTC.

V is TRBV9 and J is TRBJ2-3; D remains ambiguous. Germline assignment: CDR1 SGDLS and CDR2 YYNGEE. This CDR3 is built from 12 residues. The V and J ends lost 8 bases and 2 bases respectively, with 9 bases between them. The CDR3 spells CARTGYTDTQYF. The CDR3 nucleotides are TGTGCCAGAACCGGGTACACAGATACGCAGTATTTT.

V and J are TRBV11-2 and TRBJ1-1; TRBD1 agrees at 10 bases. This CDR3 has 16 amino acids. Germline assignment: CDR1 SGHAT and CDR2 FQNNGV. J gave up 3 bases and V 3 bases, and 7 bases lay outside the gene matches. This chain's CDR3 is CASSFGDRGMHTEAFF. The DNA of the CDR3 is TGTGCCAGCAGCTTCGGGGACAGGGGAATGCACACTGAAGCTTTCTTT.

The CDR3 reads CASSNRGGNYGTDTQYF. In nucleotides, the CDR3 is TGTGCCAGCAGTAACAGGGGCGGGAATTACGGGACAGATACGCAGTATTTT. The J gene is TRBJ2-3, the V gene TRBV2, with a weak D call TRBD1 (7 bases). Germline CDR1 and CDR2: SNHLY and FYNNEI. Trimming left V 5 bases short and J 3 bases short, with 21 bases between. The CDR3 loop spans 17 amino acids.

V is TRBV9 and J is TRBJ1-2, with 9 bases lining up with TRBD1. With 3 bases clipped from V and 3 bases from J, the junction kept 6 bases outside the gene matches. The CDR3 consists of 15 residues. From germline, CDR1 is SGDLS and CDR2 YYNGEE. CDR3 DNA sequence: TGTGCCAGCAGCGAGGGGACAGGGACTTACTATGGCTACACCTTC. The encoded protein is CASSEGTGTYYGYTF.

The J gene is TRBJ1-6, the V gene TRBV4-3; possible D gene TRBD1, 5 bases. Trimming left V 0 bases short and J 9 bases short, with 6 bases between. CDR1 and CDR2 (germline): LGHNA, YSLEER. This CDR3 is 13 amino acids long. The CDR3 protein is CASSQERGSPLHF. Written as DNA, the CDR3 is TGCGCCAGCAGCCAAGAAAGGGGTTCACCCCTCCACTTT.

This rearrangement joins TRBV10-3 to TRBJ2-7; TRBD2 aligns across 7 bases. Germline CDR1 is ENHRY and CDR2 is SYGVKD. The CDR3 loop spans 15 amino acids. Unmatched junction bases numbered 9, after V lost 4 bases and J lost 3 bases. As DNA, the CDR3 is TGTGCCATCAGTGTGAGTTGGGCGGGGGACTACGAGCAGTACTTC. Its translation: CAISVSWAGDYEQYF.